This T cell receptor (beta chain) was found in a study of identical twins. Only healthy Caucasians were enrolled as donors. This clonotype was found a few times. MiXCR was run by TCRdb on the 5' RACE reads, yielding one entry per CDR3 protein. The repertoire holds a few hundred thousand distinct CDR3 sequences, approximately 10% seen once, with roughly 8.7% in the top ten. The sample comprised naive T cells sorted from blood. This clonotype was sampled from a woman aged 45-65 years in good health.

The CDR3, as DNA: TGTGCCAGCAGTTTATCGGGAGGGTCCGGTGAAGCTTTCTTT. It is translated as CASSLSGGSGEAFF. This rearrangement joins TRBV27 to TRBJ1-1; D ambiguous. The CDR3 spans 14 residues. V lost 0 bases, J lost 7 bases, and 12 bases lay in between. The V gene's germline CDR1 is MNHEY and CDR2 SMNVEV (reference sequence).